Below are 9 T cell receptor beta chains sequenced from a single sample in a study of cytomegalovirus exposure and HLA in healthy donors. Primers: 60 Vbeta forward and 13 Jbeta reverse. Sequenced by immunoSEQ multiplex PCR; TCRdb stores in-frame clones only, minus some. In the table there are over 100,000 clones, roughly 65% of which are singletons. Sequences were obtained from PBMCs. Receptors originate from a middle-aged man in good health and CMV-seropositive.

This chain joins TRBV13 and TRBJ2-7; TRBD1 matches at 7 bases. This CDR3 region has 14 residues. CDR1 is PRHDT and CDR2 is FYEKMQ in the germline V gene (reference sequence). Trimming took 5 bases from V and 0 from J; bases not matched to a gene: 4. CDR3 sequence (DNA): TGTGCCAGCAGCATCAGACAGGGCTCCTACGAGCAGTACTTC. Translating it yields CASSIRQGSYEQYF.

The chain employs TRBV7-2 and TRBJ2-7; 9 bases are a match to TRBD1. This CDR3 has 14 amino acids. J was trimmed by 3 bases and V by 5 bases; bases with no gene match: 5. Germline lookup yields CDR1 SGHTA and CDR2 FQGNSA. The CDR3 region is CASSPGTGNYEQYF. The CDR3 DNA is TGTGCCAGCAGCCCCGGGACAGGGAACTACGAGCAGTACTTC.

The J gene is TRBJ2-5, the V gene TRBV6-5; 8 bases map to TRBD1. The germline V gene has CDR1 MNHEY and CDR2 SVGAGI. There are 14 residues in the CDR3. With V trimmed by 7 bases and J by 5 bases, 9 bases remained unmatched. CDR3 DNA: TGTGCCAGCATCCAGGCTGGGGACAGGGAGACCCAGTACTTC. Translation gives CASIQAGDRETQYF.

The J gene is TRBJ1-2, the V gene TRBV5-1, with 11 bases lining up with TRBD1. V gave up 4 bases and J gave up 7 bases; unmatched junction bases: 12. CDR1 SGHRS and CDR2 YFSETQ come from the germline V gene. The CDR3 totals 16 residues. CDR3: CASSPTPGQGASGYTF. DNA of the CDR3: TGCGCCAGCAGCCCGACTCCAGGACAGGGGGCCAGTGGCTACACCTTC.

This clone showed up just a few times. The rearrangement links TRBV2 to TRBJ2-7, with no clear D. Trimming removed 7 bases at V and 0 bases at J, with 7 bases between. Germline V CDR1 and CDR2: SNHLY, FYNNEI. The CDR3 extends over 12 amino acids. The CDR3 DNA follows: TGTGCCAGCATTGCGGCCTCCTACGAGCAGTACTTC. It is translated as CASIAASYEQYF.

In DNA, the CDR3 is TGTGCCAGCAGCCCCCTCGGGGGGAGGAACGAGCAGTACTTC. Its protein product is CASSPLGGRNEQYF. The chain is built from TRBV7-9 and TRBJ2-7; 7 bases fit TRBD2. The V gene end was trimmed by 5 bases and the J gene end by 5 bases; junction bases not matched to a gene: 9. Germline CDR1 reads SEHNR; CDR2 reads FQNEAQ (reference sequence). The CDR3 is 14 residues long.

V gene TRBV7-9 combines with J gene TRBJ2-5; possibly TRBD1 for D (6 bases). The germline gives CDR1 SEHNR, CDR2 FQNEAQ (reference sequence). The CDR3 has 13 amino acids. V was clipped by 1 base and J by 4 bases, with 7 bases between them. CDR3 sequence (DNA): TGTGCCAGCAGCTTAGACAGGGCAGAGACCCAGTACTTC. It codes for CASSLDRAETQYF. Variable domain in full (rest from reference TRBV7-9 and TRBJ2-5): DTGVSQNPRHKITKRGQNVTFRCDPISEHNRLYWYRQTLGQGPEFLTYFQNEAQLEKSRLLSDRFSAERPKGSFSTLEIQRTEQGDSAMYLCASSLDRAETQYFGPGTRLLVL.

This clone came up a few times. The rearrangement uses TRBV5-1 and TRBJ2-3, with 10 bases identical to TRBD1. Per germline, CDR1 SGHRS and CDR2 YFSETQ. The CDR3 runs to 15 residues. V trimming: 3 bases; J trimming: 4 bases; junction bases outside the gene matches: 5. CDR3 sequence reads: CASSSGQGVADTQYF. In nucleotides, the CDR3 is TGCGCCAGCAGCTCTGGACAGGGGGTCGCAGATACGCAGTATTTT.

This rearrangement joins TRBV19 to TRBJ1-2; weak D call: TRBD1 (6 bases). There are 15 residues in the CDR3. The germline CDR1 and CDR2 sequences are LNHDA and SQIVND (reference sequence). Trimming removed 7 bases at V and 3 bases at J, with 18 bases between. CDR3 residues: CASTPGGLIDYGYTF. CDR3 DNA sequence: TGTGCCAGTACCCCGGGGGGCCTTATCGACTATGGCTACACCTTC.